This T cell receptor beta chain was found in a study of early T cells in non-severe SARS-CoV-2 infection (dated by TCRdb to the early 2020s). With regard to the full study: Bulk RNA from unsorted whole blood was used for TCR sequencing, so alpha and beta chains could not be paired.

Reading the germline V gene gives CDR1 SGHAT and CDR2 FQNNGV. Counted from cysteine to phenylalanine, this CDR3 has 14 amino acids. The retained sequence is limited to the CDR3, 42 bases, with the frame set at the first base. V is pruned by 0 bases and J by 5 bases, leaving 2 bases of the junction without a gene match. There are a few counts of this clonotype. No cognate antigen has been identified for it. Base-call qualities are not available, and no considerably larger clone is one nucleotide away. Library creation used 5' RACE. TCRdb names NextSeq 500 as the instrument used. To correct for sequencing error and PCR bias, the TCR library protocol tagged individual cDNA molecules with unique molecular identifiers. Both TCR alpha and beta chains were sequenced, and tight co-correlation was observed between alpha and beta sequence abundances in each sample. In the paper's pipeline: Decombinator V4 was used to annotate the V gene, J gene and CDR3 of the TCR sequences. Expanded TCRs were defined as changing significantly between any two time points under a Poisson model with p below 0.0001. TCR abundances were normalised to the total number of TCRs sequenced per sample and were expressed as counts per million. TRAV1-2 paired with TRAJ12, TRAJ20 or TRAJ33 defined MAIT TCRs, while TRAV10 paired with TRAJ18 defined iNKT TCRs. VDJdb, accessed 1 November 2021, was searched for CMV, EBV and SARS-CoV-2 annotated TCRs, with TCRs annotated for multiple antigens excluded. Using fastp at Q25 and MiXCR, TCRdb reprocessed the public reads and kept productive beta chains. When rows share a CDR3 protein, they turn into one entry using the most common DNA and genes. None of the V and J calls come from the authors' own analysis; TCRdb made them. The sample table holds 65,000 to 80,000 distinct CDR3 sequences, of which over 10% were seen once. 1% to 1.4% of the sample lies in the top ten.

Overall study results and their limits: VDJdb matching was skewed toward anti-spike CD8 responses, so virus-specific expansions were likely underestimated and private and CD4 specificities were missed.

Set within a cohort of healthcare workers in London, UK, this nested case-control study involved weekly PCR testing of nasopharyngeal swabs along with blood sampling. Healthcare workers were enrolled in the week of the UK lockdown, from 23 to 31 March 2020, and were followed every week for up to roughly 16 weeks. This clonotype originated in an adult who was a healthcare worker with PCR-confirmed SARS-CoV-2 infection or an uninfected control (not recorded which). The rearranged chain carries TRBV11-2 and TRBJ2-7; 9 nucleotides in the junction match TRBD2. The sequencing sample was made of whole blood. The CDR3 reads as follows: CASSLETSGDEQYF. The base sequence is TGTGCCAGCAGCTTAGAGACTAGCGGAGACGAGCAGTACTTC.